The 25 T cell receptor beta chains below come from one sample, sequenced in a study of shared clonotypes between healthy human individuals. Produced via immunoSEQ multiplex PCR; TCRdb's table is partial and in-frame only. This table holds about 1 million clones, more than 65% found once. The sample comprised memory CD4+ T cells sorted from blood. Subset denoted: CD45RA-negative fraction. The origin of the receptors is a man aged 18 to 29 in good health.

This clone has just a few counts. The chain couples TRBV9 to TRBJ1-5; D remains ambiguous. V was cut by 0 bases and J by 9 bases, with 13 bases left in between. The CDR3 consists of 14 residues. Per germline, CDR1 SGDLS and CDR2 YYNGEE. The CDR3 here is CASSVESGSGPQHF. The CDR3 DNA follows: TGTGCCAGCAGCGTAGAATCGGGGTCCGGGCCCCAGCATTTT.

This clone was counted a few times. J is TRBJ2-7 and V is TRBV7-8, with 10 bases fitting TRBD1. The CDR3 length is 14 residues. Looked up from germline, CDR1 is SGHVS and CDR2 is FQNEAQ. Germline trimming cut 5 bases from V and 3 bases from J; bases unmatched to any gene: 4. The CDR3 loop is CASSTRTGGYEQYF. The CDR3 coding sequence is TGTGCCAGCAGCACCAGGACAGGGGGCTACGAGCAGTACTTC. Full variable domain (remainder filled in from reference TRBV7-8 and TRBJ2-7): GAGVSQSPRYKVAKRGQDVALRCDPISGHVSLFWYQQALGQGPEFLTYFQNEAQLDKSGLPSDRFFAERPEGSVSTLKIQRTQQEDSAVYLCASSTRTGGYEQYFGPGTRLTVT.

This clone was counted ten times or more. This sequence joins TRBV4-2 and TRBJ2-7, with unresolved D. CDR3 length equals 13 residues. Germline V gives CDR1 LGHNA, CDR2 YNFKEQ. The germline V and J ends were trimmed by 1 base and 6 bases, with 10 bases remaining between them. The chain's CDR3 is CASSQVSRSEQYF. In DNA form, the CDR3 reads TGTGCCAGCAGCCAAGTGAGCAGGTCCGAGCAGTACTTC.

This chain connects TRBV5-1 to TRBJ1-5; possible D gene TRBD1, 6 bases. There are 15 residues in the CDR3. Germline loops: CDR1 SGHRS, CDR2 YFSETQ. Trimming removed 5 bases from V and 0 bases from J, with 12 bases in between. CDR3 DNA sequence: TGCGCCAGCAGTCCCGGGACACATAGCAATCAGCCCCAGCATTTT. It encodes CASSPGTHSNQPQHF.

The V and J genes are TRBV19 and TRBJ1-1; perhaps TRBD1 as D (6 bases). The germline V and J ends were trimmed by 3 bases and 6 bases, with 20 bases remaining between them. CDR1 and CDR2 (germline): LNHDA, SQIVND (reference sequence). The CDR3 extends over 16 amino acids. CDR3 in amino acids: CASSMGQGMGRAEAFF. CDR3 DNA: TGTGCCAGTAGTATGGGCCAGGGGATGGGGCGCGCTGAAGCTTTCTTT.

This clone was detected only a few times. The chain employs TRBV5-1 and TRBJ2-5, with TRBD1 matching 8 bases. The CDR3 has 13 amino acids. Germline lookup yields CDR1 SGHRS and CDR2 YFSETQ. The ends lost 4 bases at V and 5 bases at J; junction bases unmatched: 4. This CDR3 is CASSGQGWETQYF. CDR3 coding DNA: TGCGCCAGCAGCGGACAGGGCTGGGAGACCCAGTACTTC. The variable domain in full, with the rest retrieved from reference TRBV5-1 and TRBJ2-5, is KAGVTQTPRYLIKTRGQQVTLSCSPISGHRSVSWYQQTPGQGLQFLFEYFSETQRNKGNFPGRFSGRQFSNSRSEMNVSTLELGDSALYLCASSGQGWETQYFGPGTRLLVL.

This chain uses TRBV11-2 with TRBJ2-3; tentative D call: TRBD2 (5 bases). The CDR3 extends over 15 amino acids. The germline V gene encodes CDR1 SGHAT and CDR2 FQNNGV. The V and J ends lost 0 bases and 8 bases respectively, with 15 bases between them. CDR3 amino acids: CASSLDPRAAGTQYF. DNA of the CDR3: TGTGCCAGCAGCTTAGATCCCCGGGCTGCGGGTACGCAGTATTTT. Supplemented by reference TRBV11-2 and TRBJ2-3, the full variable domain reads EAGVAQSPRYKIIEKRQSVAFWCNPISGHATLYWYQQILGQGPKLLIQFQNNGVVDDSQLPKDRFSAERLKGVDSTLKIQPAKLEDSAVYLCASSLDPRAAGTQYFGPGTRLTVL.

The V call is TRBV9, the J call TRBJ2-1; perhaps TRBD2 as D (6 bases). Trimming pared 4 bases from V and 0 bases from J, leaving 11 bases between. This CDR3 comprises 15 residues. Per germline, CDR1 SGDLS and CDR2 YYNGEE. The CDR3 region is CASSRLGPSYNEQFF. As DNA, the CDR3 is TGTGCCAGCAGCAGACTAGGACCCTCCTACAATGAGCAGTTCTTC.

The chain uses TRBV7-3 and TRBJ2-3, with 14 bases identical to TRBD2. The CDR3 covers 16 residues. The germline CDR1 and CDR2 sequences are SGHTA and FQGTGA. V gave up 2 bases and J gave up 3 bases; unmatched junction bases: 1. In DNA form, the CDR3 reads TGTGCCAGCAGCTTAGGGACTAGCGGGGGTACAGATACGCAGTATTTT. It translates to CASSLGTSGGTDTQYF.

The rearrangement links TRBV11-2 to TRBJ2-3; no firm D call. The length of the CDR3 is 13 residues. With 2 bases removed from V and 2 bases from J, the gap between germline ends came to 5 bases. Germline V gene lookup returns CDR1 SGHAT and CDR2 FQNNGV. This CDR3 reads CASSLLATDTQYF. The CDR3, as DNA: TGTGCCAGCAGCTTATTAGCCACAGATACGCAGTATTTT.

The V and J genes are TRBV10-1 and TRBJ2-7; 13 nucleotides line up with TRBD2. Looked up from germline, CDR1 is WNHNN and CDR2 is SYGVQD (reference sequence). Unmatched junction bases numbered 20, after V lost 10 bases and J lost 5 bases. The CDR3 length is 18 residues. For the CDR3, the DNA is TGCGCCACCGAGGACATCTCCGGGACTAGCGGGAAGTCCCACGAGCAGTACTTC. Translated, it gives CATEDISGTSGKSHEQYF.

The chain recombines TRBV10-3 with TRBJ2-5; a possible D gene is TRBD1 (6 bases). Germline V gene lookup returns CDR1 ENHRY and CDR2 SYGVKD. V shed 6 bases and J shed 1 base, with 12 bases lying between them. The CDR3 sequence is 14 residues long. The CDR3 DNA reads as TGTGCCATCAGCCGGACAGAGACCCAAGAGACCCAGTACTTC. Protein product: CAISRTETQETQYF.

The CDR3 spells CASSEETGFQPQHF. Written as DNA, the CDR3 is TGTGCCAGCAGTGAAGAAACAGGGTTCCAGCCCCAGCATTTT. J is TRBJ1-5 and V is TRBV2; possibly TRBD1 for D (6 bases). The CDR3 is 14 amino acids. Germline V gene lookup returns CDR1 SNHLY and CDR2 FYNNEI. V lost 1 base to trimming and J lost 7 bases, with 11 bases between them.

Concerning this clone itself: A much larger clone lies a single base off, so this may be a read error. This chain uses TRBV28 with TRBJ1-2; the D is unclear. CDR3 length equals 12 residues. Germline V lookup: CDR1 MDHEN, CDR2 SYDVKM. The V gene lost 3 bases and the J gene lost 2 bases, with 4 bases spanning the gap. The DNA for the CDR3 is TGTGCCAGCAGTTTGAGGAACTATGGCTACACCTTC. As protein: CASSLRNYGYTF.

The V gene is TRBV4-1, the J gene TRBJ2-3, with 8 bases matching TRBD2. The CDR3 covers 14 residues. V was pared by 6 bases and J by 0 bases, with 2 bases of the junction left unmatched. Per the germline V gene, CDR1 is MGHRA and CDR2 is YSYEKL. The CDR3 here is CASSSGGSTDTQYF. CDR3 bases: TGCGCCAGCAGTTCGGGGGGGAGCACAGATACGCAGTATTTT.

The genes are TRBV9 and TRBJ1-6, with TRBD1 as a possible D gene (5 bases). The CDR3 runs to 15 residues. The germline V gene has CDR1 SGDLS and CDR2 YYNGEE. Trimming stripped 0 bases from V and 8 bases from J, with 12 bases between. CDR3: CASSVGQGGHSPLHF. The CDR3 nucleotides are TGTGCCAGCAGCGTAGGTCAGGGAGGGCATTCACCCCTCCACTTT.

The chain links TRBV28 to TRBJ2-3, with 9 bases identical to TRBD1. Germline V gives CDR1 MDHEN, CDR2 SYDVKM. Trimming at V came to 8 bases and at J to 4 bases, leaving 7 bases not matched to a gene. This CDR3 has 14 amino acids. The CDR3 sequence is CASWDREGSDTQYF. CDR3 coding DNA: TGTGCCAGCTGGGACAGGGAAGGATCAGATACGCAGTATTTT.

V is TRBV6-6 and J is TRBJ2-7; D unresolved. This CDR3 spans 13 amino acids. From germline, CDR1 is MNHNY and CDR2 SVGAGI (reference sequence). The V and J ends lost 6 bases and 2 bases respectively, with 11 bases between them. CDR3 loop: CASSRQPAYEQYF. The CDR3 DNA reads TGTGCCAGCAGCCGTCAGCCCGCCTACGAGCAGTACTTC.

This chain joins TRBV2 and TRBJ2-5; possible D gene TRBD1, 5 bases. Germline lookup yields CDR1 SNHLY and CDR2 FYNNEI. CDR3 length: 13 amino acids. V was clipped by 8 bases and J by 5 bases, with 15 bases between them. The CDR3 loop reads CASVQDLQETQYF. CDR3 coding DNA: TGTGCCAGCGTACAGGACCTTCAGGAGACCCAGTACTTC.

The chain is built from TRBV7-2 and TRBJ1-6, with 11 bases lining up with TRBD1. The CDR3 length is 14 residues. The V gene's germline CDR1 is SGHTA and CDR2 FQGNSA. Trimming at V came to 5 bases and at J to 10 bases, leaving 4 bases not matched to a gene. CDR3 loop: CASSPGQGESPLHF. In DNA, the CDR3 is TGTGCCAGCAGCCCGGGACAGGGGGAATCACCCCTCCACTTT.

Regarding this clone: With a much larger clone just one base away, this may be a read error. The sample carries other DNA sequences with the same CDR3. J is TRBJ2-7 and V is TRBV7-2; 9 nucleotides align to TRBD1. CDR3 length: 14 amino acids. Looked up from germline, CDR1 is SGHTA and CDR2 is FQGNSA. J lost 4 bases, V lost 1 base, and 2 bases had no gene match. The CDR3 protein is CASSLDRGLYEQYF. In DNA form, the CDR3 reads TGTGCCAGCAGCTTAGACAGGGGGCTGTACGAGCAGTACTTC. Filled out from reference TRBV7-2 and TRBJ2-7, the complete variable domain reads GAGVSQSPSNKVTEKGKDVELRCDPISGHTALYWYRQSLGQGLEFLIYFQGNSAPDKSGLPSDRFSAERTGGSVSTLTIQRTQQEDSAVYLCASSLDRGLYEQYFGPGTRLTVT.

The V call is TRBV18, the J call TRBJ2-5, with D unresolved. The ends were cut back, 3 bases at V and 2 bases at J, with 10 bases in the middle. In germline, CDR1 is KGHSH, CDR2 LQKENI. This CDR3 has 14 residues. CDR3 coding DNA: TGTGCCAGCTCACCTAAGGACGGACAAGAGACCCAGTACTTC. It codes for CASSPKDGQETQYF.

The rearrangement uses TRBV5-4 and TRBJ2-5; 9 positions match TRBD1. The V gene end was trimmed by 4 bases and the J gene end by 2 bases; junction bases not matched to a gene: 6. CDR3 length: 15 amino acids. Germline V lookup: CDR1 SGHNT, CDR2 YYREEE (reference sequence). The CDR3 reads CASSKMTGGQETQYF. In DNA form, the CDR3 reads TGTGCCAGCAGCAAGATGACAGGGGGACAAGAGACCCAGTACTTC. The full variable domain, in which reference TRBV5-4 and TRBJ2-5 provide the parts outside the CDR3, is ETGVTQSPTHLIKTRGQQVTLRCSSQSGHNTVSWYQQALGQGPQFIFQYYREEENGRGNFPPRFSGLQFPNYSSELNVNALELDDSALYLCASSKMTGGQETQYFGPGTRLLVL.

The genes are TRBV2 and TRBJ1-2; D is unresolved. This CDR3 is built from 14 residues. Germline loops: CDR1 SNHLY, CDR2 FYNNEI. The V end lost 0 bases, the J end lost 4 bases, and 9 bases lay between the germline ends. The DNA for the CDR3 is TGTGCCAGCAGTGAAGCGTTAATGAGCTATGGCTACACCTTC. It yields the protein CASSEALMSYGYTF.

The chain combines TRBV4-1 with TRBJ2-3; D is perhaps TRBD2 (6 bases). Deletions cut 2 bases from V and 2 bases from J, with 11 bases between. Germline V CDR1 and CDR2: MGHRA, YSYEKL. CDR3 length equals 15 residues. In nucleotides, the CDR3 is TGCGCCAGCAGCCAACCCGGGGGAAACACAGATACGCAGTATTTT. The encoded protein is CASSQPGGNTDTQYF.